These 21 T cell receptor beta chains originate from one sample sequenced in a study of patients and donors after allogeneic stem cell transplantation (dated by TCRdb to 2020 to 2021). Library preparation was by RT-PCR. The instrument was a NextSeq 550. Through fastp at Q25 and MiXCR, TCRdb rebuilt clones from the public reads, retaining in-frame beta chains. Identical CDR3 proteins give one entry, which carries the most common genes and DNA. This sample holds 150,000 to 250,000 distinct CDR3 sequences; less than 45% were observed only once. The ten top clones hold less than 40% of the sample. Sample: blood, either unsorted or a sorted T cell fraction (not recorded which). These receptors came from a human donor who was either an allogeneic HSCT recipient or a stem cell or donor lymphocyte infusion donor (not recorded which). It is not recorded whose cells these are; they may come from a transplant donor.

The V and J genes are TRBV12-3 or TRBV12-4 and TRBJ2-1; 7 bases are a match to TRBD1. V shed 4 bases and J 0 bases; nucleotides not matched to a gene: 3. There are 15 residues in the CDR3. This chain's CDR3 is CASSWDSTSYNEQFF. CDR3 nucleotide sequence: TGTGCCAGCAGTTGGGACAGTACCTCCTACAATGAGCAGTTCTTC.

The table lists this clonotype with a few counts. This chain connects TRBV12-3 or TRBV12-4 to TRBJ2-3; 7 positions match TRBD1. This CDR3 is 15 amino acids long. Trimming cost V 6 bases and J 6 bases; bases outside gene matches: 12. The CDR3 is CASSPDPTGWDTQYF. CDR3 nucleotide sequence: TGTGCCAGCAGCCCCGACCCGACAGGGTGGGATACGCAGTATTTT.

The CDR3 is CASSIVSEAFF. CDR3 DNA sequence: TGTGCCAGCAGCATTGTATCGGAAGCTTTCTTT. The gene calls are TRBV7-9 and TRBJ1-1; D is undetermined. Trimming stripped 5 bases from V and 8 bases from J, with 9 bases between. This CDR3 spans 11 amino acids. Germline CDR1 reads SEHNR; CDR2 reads FQNEAQ (reference sequence).

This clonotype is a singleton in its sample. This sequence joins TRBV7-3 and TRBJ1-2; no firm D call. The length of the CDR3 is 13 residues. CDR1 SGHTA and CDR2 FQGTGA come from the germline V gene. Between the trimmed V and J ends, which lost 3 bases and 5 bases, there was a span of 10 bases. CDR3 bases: TGTGCCAGCAGCTTTTTAGGCGGGTATGGCTACACCTTC. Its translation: CASSFLGGYGYTF.

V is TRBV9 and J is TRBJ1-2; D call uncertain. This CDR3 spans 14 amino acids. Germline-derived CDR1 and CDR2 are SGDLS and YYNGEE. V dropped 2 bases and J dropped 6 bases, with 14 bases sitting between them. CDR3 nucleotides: TGTGCCAGCAGCGTTCGTGGAAGTGAAAATGGCTACACCTTC. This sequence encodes CASSVRGSENGYTF.

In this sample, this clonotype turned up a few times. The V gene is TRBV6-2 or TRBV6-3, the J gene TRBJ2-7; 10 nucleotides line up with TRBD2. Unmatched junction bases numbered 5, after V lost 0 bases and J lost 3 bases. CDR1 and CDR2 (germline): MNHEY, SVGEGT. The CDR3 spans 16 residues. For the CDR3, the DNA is TGTGCCAGCAGTTACTCGACCCTAGCGGGAGTCTACGAGCAGTACTTC. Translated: CASSYSTLAGVYEQYF.

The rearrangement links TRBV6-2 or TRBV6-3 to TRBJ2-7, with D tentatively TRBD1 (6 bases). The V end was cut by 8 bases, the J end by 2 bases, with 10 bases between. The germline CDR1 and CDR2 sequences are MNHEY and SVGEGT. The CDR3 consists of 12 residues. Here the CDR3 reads CASEGQPYEQYF. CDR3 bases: TGTGCCAGCGAGGGACAACCCTACGAGCAGTACTTC.

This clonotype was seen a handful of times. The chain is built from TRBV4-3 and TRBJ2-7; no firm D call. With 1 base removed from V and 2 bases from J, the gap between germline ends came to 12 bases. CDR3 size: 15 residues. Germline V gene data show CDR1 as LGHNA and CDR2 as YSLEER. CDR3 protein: CASSQGPGQTYEQYF. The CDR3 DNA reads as TGCGCCAGCAGCCAAGGCCCCGGGCAGACCTACGAGCAGTACTTC.

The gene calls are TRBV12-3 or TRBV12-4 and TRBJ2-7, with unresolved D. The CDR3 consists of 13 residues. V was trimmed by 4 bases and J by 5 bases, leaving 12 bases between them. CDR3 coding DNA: TGTGCCAGCAGTTATCGGCTCGGGCACGAGCAGTACTTC. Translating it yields CASSYRLGHEQYF.

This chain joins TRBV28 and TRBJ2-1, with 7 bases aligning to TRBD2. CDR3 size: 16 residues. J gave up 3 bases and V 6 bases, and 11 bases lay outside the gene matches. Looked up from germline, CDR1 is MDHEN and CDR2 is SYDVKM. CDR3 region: CASSLLGRDYYNEQFF. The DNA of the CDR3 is TGTGCCAGCAGCCTCCTGGGGCGGGACTACTACAATGAGCAGTTCTTC.

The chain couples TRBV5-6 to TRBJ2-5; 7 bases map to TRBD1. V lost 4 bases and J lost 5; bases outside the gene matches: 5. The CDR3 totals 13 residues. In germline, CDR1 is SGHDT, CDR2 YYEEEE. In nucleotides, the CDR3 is TGTGCCAGCAGCCCGGGACAGCTGGAGACCCAGTACTTC. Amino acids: CASSPGQLETQYF. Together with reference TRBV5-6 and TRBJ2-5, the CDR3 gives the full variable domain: DAGVTQSPTHLIKTRGQQVTLRCSPKSGHDTVSWYQQALGQGPQFIFQYYEEEERQRGNFPDRFSGHQFPNYSSELNVNALLLGDSALYLCASSPGQLETQYFGPGTRLLVL.

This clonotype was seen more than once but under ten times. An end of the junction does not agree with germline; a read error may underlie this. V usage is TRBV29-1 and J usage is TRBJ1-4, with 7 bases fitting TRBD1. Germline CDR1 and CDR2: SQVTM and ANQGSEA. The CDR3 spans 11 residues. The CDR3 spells CSVDRQGSIHF. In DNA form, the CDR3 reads TGCAGCGTTGACCGACAGGGTTCCATACATTTT.

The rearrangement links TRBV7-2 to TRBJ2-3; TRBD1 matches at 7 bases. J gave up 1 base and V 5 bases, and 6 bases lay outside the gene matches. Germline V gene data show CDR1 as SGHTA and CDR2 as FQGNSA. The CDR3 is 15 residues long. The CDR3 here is CASSPTGYGTDTQYF. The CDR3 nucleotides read TGTGCCAGCAGCCCGACAGGGTACGGCACAGATACGCAGTATTTT.

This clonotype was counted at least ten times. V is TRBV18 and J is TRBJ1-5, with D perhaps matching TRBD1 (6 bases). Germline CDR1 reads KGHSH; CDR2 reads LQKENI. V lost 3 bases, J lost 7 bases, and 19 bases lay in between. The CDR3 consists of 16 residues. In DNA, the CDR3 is TGTGCCAGCTCACCGACGGCACAGGCCCAGGGGCAGCCCCAGCATTTT. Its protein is CASSPTAQAQGQPQHF. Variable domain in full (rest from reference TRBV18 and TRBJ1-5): NAGVMQNPRHLVRRRGQEARLRCSPMKGHSHVYWYRQLPEEGLKFMVYLQKENIIDESGMPKERFSAEFPKEGPSILRIQQVVRGDSAAYFCASSPTAQAQGQPQHFGDGTRLSIL.

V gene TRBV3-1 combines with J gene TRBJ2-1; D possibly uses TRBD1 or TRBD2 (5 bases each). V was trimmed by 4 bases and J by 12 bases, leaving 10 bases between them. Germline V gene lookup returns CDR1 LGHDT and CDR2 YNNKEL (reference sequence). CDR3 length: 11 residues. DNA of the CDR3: TGTGCCAGCAGCCTCCAGGGAGTGCAGTTCTTC. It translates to CASSLQGVQFF.

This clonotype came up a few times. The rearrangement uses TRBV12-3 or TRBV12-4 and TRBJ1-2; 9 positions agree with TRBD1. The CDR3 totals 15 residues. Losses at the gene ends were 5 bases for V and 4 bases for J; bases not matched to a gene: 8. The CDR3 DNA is TGTGCCAGCAGTCCACGGGACAGGGAGGGCTATGGCTACACCTTC. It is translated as CASSPRDREGYGYTF.

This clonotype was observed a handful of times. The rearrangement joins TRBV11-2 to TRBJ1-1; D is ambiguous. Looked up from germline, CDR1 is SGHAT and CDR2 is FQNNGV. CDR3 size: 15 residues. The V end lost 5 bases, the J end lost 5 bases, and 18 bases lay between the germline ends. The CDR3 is CASSPPRASRTEAFF. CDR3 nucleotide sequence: TGTGCCAGCAGCCCTCCAAGGGCGTCTCGGACTGAAGCTTTCTTT.

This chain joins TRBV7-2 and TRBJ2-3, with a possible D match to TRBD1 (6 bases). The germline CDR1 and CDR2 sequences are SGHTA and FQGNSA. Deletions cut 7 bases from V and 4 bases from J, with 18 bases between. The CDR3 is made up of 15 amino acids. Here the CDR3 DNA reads TGTGCCAGCACCTCCGAGGGGGTTTCTGCAGATACGCAGTATTTT. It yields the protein CASTSEGVSADTQYF. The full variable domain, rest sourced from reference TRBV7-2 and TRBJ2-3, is GAGVSQSPSNKVTEKGKDVELRCDPISGHTALYWYRQSLGQGLEFLIYFQGNSAPDKSGLPSDRFSAERTGGSVSTLTIQRTQQEDSAVYLCASTSEGVSADTQYFGPGTRLTVL.

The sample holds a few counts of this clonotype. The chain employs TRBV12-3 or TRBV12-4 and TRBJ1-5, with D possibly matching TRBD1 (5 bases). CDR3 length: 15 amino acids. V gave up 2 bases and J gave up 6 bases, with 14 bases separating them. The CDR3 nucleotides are TGTGCCAGCAGTTTAATTGGGCAGGGAGGTCAGCCCCAGCATTTT. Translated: CASSLIGQGGQPQHF.

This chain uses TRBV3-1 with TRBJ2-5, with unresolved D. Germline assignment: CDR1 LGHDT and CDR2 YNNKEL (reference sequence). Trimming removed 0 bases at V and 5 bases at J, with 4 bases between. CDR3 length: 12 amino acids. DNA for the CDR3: TGTGCCAGCAGCCAAGACGTCGAGACCCAGTACTTC. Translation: CASSQDVETQYF.

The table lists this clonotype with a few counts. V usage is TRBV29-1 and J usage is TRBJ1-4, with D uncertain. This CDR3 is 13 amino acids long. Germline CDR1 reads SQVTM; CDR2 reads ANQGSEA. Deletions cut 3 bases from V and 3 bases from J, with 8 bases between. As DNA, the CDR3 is TGCAGCGTTGAGCGGACGGCTAATGAAAAACTGTTTTTT. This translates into CSVERTANEKLFF.